A single sample is the source of the 25 T cell receptor beta chains below, sequenced in a study of blood T cell repertoires in COVID-19. Assay used: immunoSEQ multiplex PCR; TCRdb lists only in-frame clones, some missing. The sample lists some 100,000 clones, about nine tenths occurring once. What was sequenced was peripheral blood. The receptors come from a man in his fifties or sixties with active COVID-19.

The rearrangement links TRBV2 to TRBJ1-1, with TRBD1 identical over 7 bases. With V trimmed by 4 bases and J by 1 base, 6 bases remained unmatched. The CDR3 has 15 residues. Germline loops: CDR1 SNHLY, CDR2 FYNNEI. The CDR3, as DNA: TGTGCCAGCAGTGTACAGGGGATGGGGAACACTGAAGCTTTCTTT. This sequence encodes CASSVQGMGNTEAFF.

The rearrangement links TRBV24-1 to TRBJ2-1; the match to TRBD2 covers 7 bases. V dropped 9 bases and J dropped 6; count of bases not matched to a gene: 1. This CDR3 region has 11 residues. Germline CDR1 is KGHDR and CDR2 is SFDVKD. The CDR3: CATGGGNEQFF. CDR3 DNA: TGTGCCACCGGGGGGGGCAATGAGCAGTTCTTC.

This chain joins TRBV19 and TRBJ2-5; D not certain. Trimming shortened V by 5 bases and J by 4 bases, and 17 bases separated the two germline ends. Germline CDR1 reads LNHDA; CDR2 reads SQIVND (reference sequence). The CDR3 extends over 15 amino acids. CDR3 DNA sequence: TGTGCCAGTAGTCTATACAGTGTGGCAGGAGAGACCCAGTACTTC. Translation gives CASSLYSVAGETQYF.

This chain joins TRBV5-5 and TRBJ2-3; no clear D gene. The ends were cut back, 2 bases at V and 4 bases at J, with 11 bases in the middle. The CDR3 extends over 14 amino acids. CDR1 is SGHKS, CDR2 YYEKEE, per germline (reference sequence). The CDR3 DNA reads as TGTGCCAGCAGCTTCAGATGGCCCTCAGATACGCAGTATTTT. It translates to CASSFRWPSDTQYF.

This clone is a singleton in its sample. This chain uses TRBV5-4 with TRBJ2-1, with TRBD2 matching 8 bases. Germline V gives CDR1 SGHNT, CDR2 YYREEE (reference sequence). The CDR3 extends over 14 amino acids. With V trimmed by 3 bases and J by 6 bases, 5 bases remained unmatched. The CDR3 bases are TGTGCCAGCAGCTCGGGACTAGTAGGCAATGAGCAGTTCTTC. Translation: CASSSGLVGNEQFF. The complete variable domain, with remaining parts taken from reference TRBV5-4 and TRBJ2-1, reads ETGVTQSPTHLIKTRGQQVTLRCSSQSGHNTVSWYQQALGQGPQFIFQYYREEENGRGNFPPRFSGLQFPNYSSELNVNALELDDSALYLCASSSGLVGNEQFFGPGTRLTVL.

V is TRBV14 and J is TRBJ2-1; 9 bases fit TRBD2. Germline V gene data show CDR1 as SGHDN and CDR2 as FVKESK. Unmatched junction bases numbered 7, after V lost 6 bases and J lost 4 bases. The CDR3 consists of 15 residues. Here the CDR3 DNA reads TGTGCCAGCAGTGAGGGGCTAGCGGGGTACAATGAGCAGTTCTTC. This sequence encodes CASSEGLAGYNEQFF.

J is TRBJ2-1 and V is TRBV5-1, with 8 bases matching TRBD2. V lost 2 bases and J lost 0; bases outside the gene matches: 1. The CDR3 consists of 15 residues. The germline V gene encodes CDR1 SGHRS and CDR2 YFSETQ. The CDR3 here is CASSLAGASYNEQFF. CDR3 bases: TGCGCCAGCAGCTTAGCGGGGGCCTCCTACAATGAGCAGTTCTTC.

V and J are TRBV24-1 and TRBJ2-3; 7 nucleotides agree with TRBD2. V trimming: 6 bases; J trimming: 1 base; junction bases outside the gene matches: 3. CDR1 KGHDR and CDR2 SFDVKD come from the germline V gene. The CDR3 consists of 14 residues. The DNA of the CDR3 is TGTGCCACCAGTCCGCGGGAGCGCACAGATACGCAGTATTTT. As protein: CATSPRERTDTQYF.

The chain is built from TRBV6-1 and TRBJ2-1; D gene uncertain. From germline, CDR1 is MNHNS and CDR2 SASEGT. V lost 0 bases to trimming and J lost 9 bases, with 9 bases between them. The CDR3 spans 13 residues. The CDR3 here is CASSEAYPFEQFF. As DNA, the CDR3 is TGTGCCAGCAGTGAAGCCTATCCTTTTGAGCAGTTCTTC.

The chain carries TRBV7-9 and TRBJ2-2; a possible D gene is TRBD1 (6 bases). Trimming cost V 1 base and J 2 bases, with 8 bases left between them. Germline assignment: CDR1 SEHNR and CDR2 FQNEAQ (reference sequence). CDR3 length: 15 residues. In nucleotides, the CDR3 is TGTGCCAGCAGCTTAGGGACAGCCAACACCGGGGAGCTGTTTTTT. It translates to CASSLGTANTGELFF.

The V gene is TRBV6-6, the J gene TRBJ2-2; a possible D gene is TRBD2 (5 bases). CDR1 and CDR2 (germline): MNHNY, SVGAGI (reference sequence). The CDR3 runs to 12 residues. Trimming left V 7 bases short and J 6 bases short, with 9 bases between. The chain's CDR3 is CASNVGAGELFF. The CDR3 DNA follows: TGTGCCAGCAATGTCGGGGCCGGGGAGCTGTTTTTT.

This clone was counted between two and nine times. This chain joins TRBV6-2 or TRBV6-3 and TRBJ1-2; D gene uncertain. Germline CDR1 reads MNHEY; CDR2 reads SVGEGT. The CDR3 runs 12 residues. V lost 5 bases to trimming and J lost 5 bases, with 9 bases between them. CDR3 residues: CASSGPTYGYTF. The CDR3 nucleotides are TGTGCCAGCAGTGGGCCCACTTATGGCTACACCTTC.

CDR3 nucleotides: TGTGCCAGCAGCCGGATGGGGGGAGTGACAGATACGCAGTATTTT. As protein: CASSRMGGVTDTQYF. The rearrangement links TRBV14 to TRBJ2-3; D might be TRBD2 (6 bases). This CDR3 comprises 15 residues. Germline V gene data show CDR1 as SGHDN and CDR2 as FVKESK. The V end was cut by 4 bases, the J end by 3 bases, with 14 bases between.

The chain is built from TRBV5-4 and TRBJ1-1, with TRBD1 matching over 8 bases. The V and J ends lost 0 bases and 0 bases, in that order; junction bases with no gene match: 4. Germline values: CDR1 SGHNT, CDR2 YYREEE (reference sequence). The CDR3 has 16 residues. CDR3 in DNA: TGTGCCAGCAGCTTGGACAGGGGGGGGCTGAACACTGAAGCTTTCTTT. This codes for CASSLDRGGLNTEAFF.

V gene TRBV28 combines with J gene TRBJ2-1; TRBD1 matches 10 bases. The CDR3 covers 13 residues. From germline, CDR1 is MDHEN and CDR2 SYDVKM. Trimming took 8 bases from V and 4 from J; bases not matched to a gene: 2. The CDR3 sequence is CASGTGVYNEQFF. CDR3 coding DNA: TGTGCCAGCGGGACAGGGGTATACAATGAGCAGTTCTTC.

This clone was observed a few times. This chain connects TRBV19 to TRBJ1-2; 8 bases map to TRBD1. Germline V CDR1 and CDR2: LNHDA, SQIVND (reference sequence). The CDR3 has 14 residues. With 6 bases clipped from V and 4 bases from J, the junction kept 7 bases outside the gene matches. The CDR3 reads CASRRTGRGYGYTF. The CDR3 bases are TGTGCCAGTAGACGGACAGGGAGGGGCTATGGCTACACCTTC.

This rearrangement joins TRBV7-9 to TRBJ1-3, with D possibly TRBD1 on 5 matching bases. The V and J ends lost 1 base and 1 base respectively, with 17 bases between them. Germline values: CDR1 SEHNR, CDR2 FQNEAQ (reference sequence). The CDR3 extends over 18 amino acids. CDR3 protein: CASSLGQLTVPSGNTIYF. The CDR3, as DNA: TGTGCCAGCAGCTTAGGCCAATTGACAGTCCCTTCTGGAAACACCATATATTTT.

The gene calls are TRBV7-9 and TRBJ1-1; D gene unclear. V was clipped by 5 bases and J by 0 bases, with 4 bases between them. Germline loops: CDR1 SEHNR, CDR2 FQNEAQ (reference sequence). The CDR3 loop spans 12 amino acids. CDR3 nucleotide sequence: TGTGCCAGCAGCCAATTGAACACTGAAGCTTTCTTT. Translation: CASSQLNTEAFF.

The chain recombines TRBV29-1 with TRBJ2-5; D may be TRBD2 (5 bases). Trimming took 1 base from V and 4 from J, leaving 10 bases between them. Germline CDR1 SQVTM, CDR2 ANQGSEA. This CDR3 is built from 13 residues. CDR3 protein: CSVEVIGRETQYF. CDR3 sequence (DNA): TGCAGCGTTGAAGTAATAGGGAGAGAGACCCAGTACTTC.

J is TRBJ2-5 and V is TRBV9; 10 bases are a match to TRBD2. V lost 3 bases and J lost 4; bases outside the gene matches: 6. Germline V gene sequence: CDR1 SGDLS, CDR2 YYNGEE. The CDR3 consists of 15 residues. As DNA, the CDR3 is TGTGCCAGCAGCGCTAGCGGGAGCACAATAGAGACCCAGTACTTC. It translates to CASSASGSTIETQYF.

This chain links TRBV7-9 with TRBJ2-5, with TRBD1 matching over 7 bases. The J segment lost 0 bases and the V segment lost 5 bases, leaving 6 bases of the junction unmatched. The germline V gene has CDR1 SEHNR and CDR2 FQNEAQ (reference sequence). The length of the CDR3 is 15 residues. Here the CDR3 DNA reads TGTGCCAGCAGCCCTACGACAGGGTACCAAGAGACCCAGTACTTC. It codes for CASSPTTGYQETQYF.

The chain carries TRBV6-6 and TRBJ1-2; 10 bases are shared with TRBD1. The V gene end was trimmed by 2 bases and the J gene end by 13 bases; junction bases not matched to a gene: 13. This CDR3 is 15 amino acids long. Looked up from germline, CDR1 is MNHNY and CDR2 is SVGAGI (reference sequence). Here the CDR3 reads CASSYPGSTGGRCTF. The CDR3 DNA sequence: TGTGCCAGCAGTTACCCAGGTTCGACAGGGGGCAGGTGCACCTTC.

This rearrangement joins TRBV3-1 (or the pseudogene TRBV3-2) to TRBJ1-1, with no clear D. Germline CDR1 and CDR2: LGHDT and YNNKEL (reference sequence). The CDR3 is 13 residues long. V lost 3 bases and J 4 bases, leaving 9 bases between the germline ends. The CDR3 DNA follows: TGTGCCAGCAGCCAGGGCACTGGCACTGAAGCTTTCTTT. Translated, it gives CASSQGTGTEAFF.

V and J are TRBV11-2 and TRBJ2-1, with D possibly being TRBD1 (5 bases). Germline CDR1 reads SGHAT; CDR2 reads FQNNGV. The CDR3 sequence is 15 residues long. Between the trimmed V and J ends, which lost 5 bases and 7 bases, there was a span of 18 bases. The CDR3 DNA reads as TGTGCCAGCAGCCCATCGTTACAGGAGAGGAATGAGCAGTTCTTC. Its translation: CASSPSLQERNEQFF.

The J gene is TRBJ1-2, the V gene TRBV3-1 (or the pseudogene TRBV3-2), with a weak D call TRBD1 (5 bases). The CDR3 consists of 15 residues. Germline V gives CDR1 LGHDT, CDR2 YNNKEL (reference sequence). V was clipped by 0 bases and J by 3 bases, with 11 bases between them. CDR3 bases: TGTGCCAGCAGCCAAGATCAGGGAAATTACTATGGCTACACCTTC. Translated: CASSQDQGNYYGYTF.